The sequence of this T cell receptor beta chain was determined in a study of T cell changes during pregnancy in multiple sclerosis. The method was immunoSEQ multiplex PCR; TCRdb's version includes in-frame clones alone and lacks a portion of them. Found here are approximately 63,000 clones, 93% of them singletons; the top ten hold around 2.5%. The trim removed 5 bases at V and 5 bases at J, leaving 6 bases unmatched. The CDR3 is made up of 15 amino acids. Germline CDR1 and CDR2: SGHTA and FQGNSA. This TCR was sampled from a female donor with multiple sclerosis, enrolled in a pregnancy study. The chain combines TRBV7-2 with TRBJ2-1; 10 bases are shared with TRBD1. The source material was CD8+ T cells from peripheral blood mononuclear cells, sampled in the third trimester of pregnancy. The CDR3 sequence: CASSADRGRNNEQFF. CDR3 in DNA: TGTGCCAGCAGCGCCGACAGGGGGCGCAACAATGAGCAGTTCTTC.